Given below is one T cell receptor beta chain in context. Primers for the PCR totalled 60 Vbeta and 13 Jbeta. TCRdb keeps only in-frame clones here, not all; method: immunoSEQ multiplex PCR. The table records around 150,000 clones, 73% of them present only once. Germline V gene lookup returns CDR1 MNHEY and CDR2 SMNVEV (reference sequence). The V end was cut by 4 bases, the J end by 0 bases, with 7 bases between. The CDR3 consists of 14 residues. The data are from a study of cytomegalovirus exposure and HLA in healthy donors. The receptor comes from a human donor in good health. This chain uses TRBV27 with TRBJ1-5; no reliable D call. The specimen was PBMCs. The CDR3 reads CASSSGVSNQPQHF. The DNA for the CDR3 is TGTGCCAGCAGTTCGGGAGTTAGCAATCAGCCCCAGCATTTT.